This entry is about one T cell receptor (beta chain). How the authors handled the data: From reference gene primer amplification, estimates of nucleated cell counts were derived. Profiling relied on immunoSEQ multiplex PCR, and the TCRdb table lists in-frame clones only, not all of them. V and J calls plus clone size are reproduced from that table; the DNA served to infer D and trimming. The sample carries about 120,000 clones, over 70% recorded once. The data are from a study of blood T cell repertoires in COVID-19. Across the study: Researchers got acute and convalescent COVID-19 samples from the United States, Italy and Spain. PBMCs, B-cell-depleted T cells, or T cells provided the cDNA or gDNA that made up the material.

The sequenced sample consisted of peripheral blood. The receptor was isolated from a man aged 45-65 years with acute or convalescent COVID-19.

The CDR3 loop reads CASRPGQRYGYTF. The CDR3 DNA is TGTGCCAGTAGGCCGGGACAGCGATATGGCTACACCTTC. V and J are TRBV19 and TRBJ1-2; TRBD1 agrees at 7 bases. After removal of 6 bases from V and 5 bases from J, the junction contained 6 bases not matched to a gene. The CDR3 runs to 13 residues. Germline CDR1 reads LNHDA; CDR2 reads SQIVND (reference sequence).